The 29 T cell receptor beta chains below come from one sample, sequenced in a study of tumor-infiltrating lymphocytes in primary liver carcinoma listed by TCRdb under 2017. Total RNA and DNA were co-extracted without cell sorting from around 20-30 mg of bulk tissue using the AllPrep DNA/RNA mini kit. For sequencing, an Illumina HiSeq 2500 was employed. Starting from approximately 500 ng total RNA, TCRbeta-specific cDNA was produced by reverse transcription with a constant-region primer and ProtoScript II reverse transcriptase. Three nested multiplex PCR rounds, following a slightly modified ARM-PCR procedure, were used to build the TCRbeta libraries. Each of the first two PCR rounds ran for around 11 cycles using multiplex TRBV1-TRBV30 forward primers together with a Cbeta reverse primer. The public sequencing data were trimmed at Q25 with fastp and processed into clonotypes with MiXCR by TCRdb, which kept only in-frame beta chains. Every CDR3 protein is listed once, alongside the most common genes and DNA of its rows. This sample holds some 180,000 distinct CDR3 sequences; about 85% were observed only once. The ten largest account for 15% to 20% of the sample.

Sequenced: tumor tissue from primary liver carcinoma. The receptors here all came from a man in his forties with primary liver carcinoma and hepatitis B virus infection.

The rearrangement links TRBV29-1 to TRBJ1-5, with TRBD1 identical over 7 bases. V trimming: 5 bases; J trimming: 8 bases; junction bases outside the gene matches: 9. This CDR3 has 13 residues. Per germline, CDR1 SQVTM and CDR2 ANQGSEA. The CDR3 bases are TGCAGCGTTATGGGACAGTCTATTAAGCCCCAGCATTTT. It translates to CSVMGQSIKPQHF.

This clonotype has at least ten counts. The chain is built from TRBV24-1 and TRBJ1-2; D not certain. CDR1 is KGHDR and CDR2 is SFDVKD in the germline V gene. With 2 bases removed from V and 0 bases from J, the gap between germline ends came to 3 bases. The CDR3 has 13 residues. CDR3 loop: CATSDSSNYGYTF. CDR3 sequence (DNA): TGTGCCACCAGTGATTCCTCTAACTATGGCTACACCTTC.

A remark on this clonotype: Just one base apart from a much larger clone, this may be a read error. The V call is TRBV5-1, the J call TRBJ2-1; maybe TRBD2 (5 bases). Germline CDR1 is SGHRS and CDR2 is YFSETQ. The CDR3 runs 15 residues. Trimming shortened V by 4 bases and J by 5 bases, and 16 bases separated the two germline ends. The CDR3 here is CASSLLDPKNNEQFF. CDR3 in DNA: TGCGCCAGCAGCCTACTAGATCCTAAGAACAATGAGCAGTTCTTC.

This clonotype was detected once. Since the CDR3 does not end with the conserved phenylalanine or tryptophan, this likely comes from a read error. The gene calls are TRBV28 and TRBJ2-7, with D possibly being TRBD2 (5 bases). Per germline, CDR1 MDHEN and CDR2 SYDVKM. This CDR3 is built from 14 residues. Trimming shortened V by 5 bases and J by 4 bases, and 15 bases separated the two germline ends. CDR3 in amino acids: CASSTDERRYEQYS. The CDR3 DNA follows: TGTGCCAGCAGTACGGATGAGAGGAGGTACGAGCAGTACTCC.

As to this clonotype: It may be a read error: a sequence one base away is much more abundant. This chain connects TRBV28 to TRBJ1-2; tentative D call: TRBD1 (6 bases). CDR3 length: 14 amino acids. Germline lookup yields CDR1 MDHEN and CDR2 SYDVKM. CDR3 region: CASSPRTGIYVYTF. In DNA form, the CDR3 reads TGTGCCAGCAGCCCTCGAACAGGGATCTATGTCTACACCTTC.

The chain combines TRBV29-1 with TRBJ2-7; TRBD1 or TRBD2 may be the D gene (5 bases each). CDR1 is SQVTM, CDR2 ANQGSEA, per germline. V gave up 4 bases and J gave up 2 bases, with 18 bases separating them. The CDR3 is 15 amino acids. CDR3 amino acids: CSVARGWGIPYEQYF. DNA for the CDR3: TGCAGCGTTGCGCGTGGATGGGGGATACCCTACGAGCAGTACTTC.

As regards this clonotype: At one end the junction does not follow the germline gene, possibly because of a read error. CDR3 loop: CSVGQGWGIDYGYTF. The CDR3 coding sequence is TGCAGCGTTGGGCAGGGCTGGGGCATAGACTATGGTTACACCTTC. The chain joins TRBV29-1 to TRBJ1-2, with D possibly being TRBD1 (5 bases). In germline, CDR1 is SQVTM, CDR2 ANQGSEA. The CDR3 covers 15 residues.

This clonotype was detected a few times. A single base separates this from a much larger clone, so it may be a read error. The conserved closing phenylalanine or tryptophan is absent in this CDR3, likely reflecting a read error. The V call is TRBV6-5, the J call TRBJ1-3; D not certain. CDR1 is MNHEY and CDR2 is SVGAGI in the germline V gene. V gave up 4 bases and J gave up 6 bases, with 10 bases separating them. This CDR3 is 13 amino acids long. The CDR3, as DNA: TGTGCCAGCAGTTCAAAGGGTAAAAACACCATATATTCT. It encodes CASSSKGKNTIYS.

This clonotype has a handful of counts. A much more abundant neighbour one base away suggests this may be a read error. The rearrangement joins TRBV2 to TRBJ2-1, with D maybe TRBD1 (6 bases). This CDR3 region has 13 residues. Per the germline V gene, CDR1 is SNHLY and CDR2 is FYNNEI. The CDR3: CASTPFGDNKQFF. The CDR3 nucleotides are TGTGCCAGCACCCCTTTCGGGGACAATAAGCAGTTCTTC.

Concerning this clonotype itself: An end of the junction does not agree with germline; a read error may underlie this. The chain recombines TRBV5-4 with TRBJ2-7; no clear D gene. The CDR3 spans 14 residues. The germline V gene encodes CDR1 SGHNT and CDR2 YYREEE (reference sequence). CDR3 DNA sequence: TGTGCAAGCAGCTTGGCCGGTTTCTCCTACCAGCAGTACTTC. Translation: CASSLAGFSYQQYF. Looking up the rest from reference TRBV5-4 and TRBJ2-7 gives the full variable domain: ETGVTQSPTHLIKTRGQQVTLRCSSQSGHNTVSWYQQALGQGPQFIFQYYREEENGRGNFPPRFSGLQFPNYSSELNVNALELDDSALYLCASSLAGFSYQQYFGPGTRLTVT.

For this clonotype: A much larger clone sits a single nucleotide away, making a read error possible. No conserved phenylalanine or tryptophan ends this CDR3, so it is likely a read error. V usage is TRBV15 and J usage is TRBJ2-5; D is unresolved. V lost 4 bases and J 1 base, leaving 7 bases between the germline ends. The V gene's germline CDR1 is LNHNV and CDR2 YYDKDF (reference sequence). CDR3 length: 13 residues. CDR3: CATSNSLQETQYL. The CDR3 DNA sequence: TGTGCCACCAGCAACAGCCTCCAAGAGACCCAGTACTTA.

This clonotype was observed a handful of times. This sequence may be a read error, since a much larger clone differs from it by one base. J is TRBJ2-5 and V is TRBV5-6, with TRBD1 matching over 10 bases. The germline V gene encodes CDR1 SGHDT and CDR2 YYEEEE. The CDR3 runs to 14 residues. This chain's CDR3 is CANSLRTGGETQYF. DNA of the CDR3: TGTGCCAACAGCTTGCGGACAGGGGGAGAGACCCAGTACTTC.

Points on this clonotype: The conserved phenylalanine or tryptophan normally closing the CDR3 is absent here, so this likely arose from a read error. The chain is built from TRBV11-1 and TRBJ2-3; D tentatively reads TRBD1 or TRBD2 (5 bases each). The CDR3 sequence is 19 residues long. Germline loops: CDR1 SGHAT, CDR2 FQDESV (reference sequence). CDR3 in DNA: TGTGGCAGCAGCTCTGGGGGAAACTCTGTTGGAGCCCGCACAGATACGCAGTATTCT. This encodes CGSSSGGNSVGARTDTQYS.

On this clonotype: The missing conserved phenylalanine or tryptophan at the end of this CDR3 makes a read error likely. The chain is built from TRBV29-1 and TRBJ1-1; D remains unclear. Germline V CDR1 and CDR2: SQVTM, ANQGSEA. This CDR3 is built from 14 residues. V was pared by 2 bases and J by 4 bases, with 14 bases between. This chain's CDR3 is CSVELGLMITEAFL. CDR3 sequence (DNA): TGCAGCGTTGAACTTGGCCTCATGATCACTGAAGCTTTCCTT.

About this clonotype: Given the absence of the conserved phenylalanine or tryptophan at the CDR3 end, a read error is likely. This rearrangement joins TRBV29-1 to TRBJ2-3; the match to TRBD1 covers 7 bases. Germline CDR1 SQVTM, CDR2 ANQGSEA. The CDR3 contains 14 residues. The CDR3 protein is CSVQQGTPTDRQYI. The CDR3 region has the DNA TGCAGCGTTCAACAGGGGACCCCCACAGATAGGCAGTATATT.

As regards this clonotype: The junction and the germline gene differ at one end; a read error may be behind it. V gene TRBV6-2 or TRBV6-3 combines with J gene TRBJ2-7; no clear D. The CDR3 has 13 residues. Germline V lookup: CDR1 MNHEY, CDR2 SVGEGT. The CDR3 sequence is CAISYEVPYEQYF. The CDR3 DNA sequence: TGTGCCATCAGTTATGAGGTACCATACGAGCAGTACTTC.

Details on this clonotype: The junction departs from germline at one end; a sequencing error may be responsible. The chain has TRBV29-1 and TRBJ2-3; D is possibly TRBD1 or TRBD2 (5 bases each). The CDR3 covers 13 residues. Germline CDR1 is SQVTM and CDR2 is ANQGSEA. The CDR3 loop is CSVEGTHTDTQYF. The CDR3 bases are TGCAGTGTTGAGGGGACCCACACAGATACGCAGTATTTT.

In regard to this clonotype: Its ends do not fully match the called genes, so a read error is possible. The chain uses TRBV11-2 and TRBJ2-4; no reliable D call. Germline-derived CDR1 and CDR2 are SGHAT and FQNNGV. The CDR3 is made up of 15 amino acids. CDR3 residues: CASITSAVARNIHYF. CDR3 DNA: TGTGCCAGCATCACTTCGGCGGTAGCCAGAAACATTCACTACTTC.

For this clonotype: A junction boundary mismatches the germline segment, possibly from a read error. The chain uses TRBV6-2 or TRBV6-3 and TRBJ2-5; no reliable D call. CDR3 length equals 15 residues. Germline CDR1 reads MNHEY; CDR2 reads SVGEGT. The CDR3 DNA reads as TGTGCGAGCATCCCCCTGCTAGAGAGTGGAGAGACCCAGTACTTC. It specifies CASIPLLESGETQYF.

Comment on this clonotype: The junction departs from germline at one end; a sequencing error may be responsible. The V gene is TRBV4-2, the J gene TRBJ2-1, with 7 bases matching TRBD2. CDR3 size: 16 residues. CDR1 is LGHNA and CDR2 is YNFKEQ in the germline V gene. The DNA of the CDR3 is TGTGCCAGTAGCCAACTTAGCGGGCTCTCCCACAATGAGCAGTTATTC. Translation gives CASSQLSGLSHNEQLF.

The sample holds one count of this clonotype. A read error is likely, as this CDR3 ends without the conserved phenylalanine or tryptophan. The V call is TRBV6-1, the J call TRBJ2-1, with unresolved D. Germline V gene sequence: CDR1 MNHNS, CDR2 SASEGT. The CDR3 spans 15 residues. Written as DNA, the CDR3 is TGTGCCAGTAGTGAAGAATTAGAAGGCTTATATGAGCAGTTCCTC. Translated: CASSEELEGLYEQFL.

About this clonotype: No conserved phenylalanine or tryptophan is present at the end of the CDR3, so a read error is the likely explanation. V is TRBV11-2 and J is TRBJ2-1, with D perhaps being TRBD1 or TRBD2 (5 bases each). V lost 5 bases, J lost 6 bases, and 14 bases lay in between. CDR3 length: 14 amino acids. Germline V gene sequence: CDR1 SGHAT, CDR2 FQNNGV. The CDR3 protein is CASSPRVGTNEQFL. The CDR3, as DNA: TGTGCCAGCAGCCCTAGGGTGGGGACCAATGAGCAGTTCTTA.

As concerns this clonotype: A much larger clonotype is one base distant, so this may be a read error. The genes are TRBV30 and TRBJ1-1; D gene uncertain. The CDR3 has 13 amino acids. Germline assignment: CDR1 GTSNPN and CDR2 SVGIG (reference sequence). CDR3 protein: CAWSNGMNTEAYF. The CDR3 DNA sequence: TGTGCCTGGAGTAACGGTATGAACACTGAAGCTTACTTT.

This clonotype was recorded once. A read error may account for a junction end that differs from germline. The chain is built from TRBV2 and TRBJ2-1; D call uncertain. The CDR3 has 15 residues. Germline assignment: CDR1 SNHLY and CDR2 FYNNEI. This CDR3 reads CSSSGGPPQISDQFF. The CDR3 coding sequence is TGTTCCAGCAGTGGTGGTCCCCCCCAAATCAGTGATCAGTTCTTC.

Details on this clonotype: Sequence at one end of the junction differs from germline and may be a read error. The chain combines TRBV5-4 with TRBJ2-5; 10 nucleotides align to TRBD2. The CDR3 is 15 amino acids. Germline V lookup: CDR1 SGHNT, CDR2 YYREEE (reference sequence). The CDR3 loop reads CTSSPTSGRQETQYF. The CDR3 bases are TGTACCAGCAGCCCGACTAGCGGGCGGCAAGAGACTCAGTACTTC.

The V and J genes are TRBV11-1 and TRBJ2-1; tentatively, D is TRBD2 (5 bases). The CDR3 sequence is 16 residues long. Germline lookup yields CDR1 SGHAT and CDR2 FQDESV (reference sequence). With 5 bases removed from V and 3 bases from J, the gap between germline ends came to 17 bases. The CDR3 is CASSPGSSEVYNEQFF. The DNA for the CDR3 is TGTGCCAGCAGCCCAGGTAGTAGCGAGGTCTACAATGAGCAGTTCTTC.

Points on this clonotype: One end of the junction does not line up with germline, which may come from a read error. V and J are TRBV4-3 and TRBJ2-3; D uncertain. The CDR3 spans 14 residues. CDR1 is LGHNA, CDR2 YSLEER, per germline. CDR3 bases: TGCGCCAGCAGCCATGATTTGAGACCAGATACGCACTATTTT. Protein product: CASSHDLRPDTHYF.

In the case of this clonotype: This may arise from a read error, as a much more abundant clone is one base away. The chain recombines TRBV30 with TRBJ1-6; no clear D. In germline, CDR1 is GTSNPN, CDR2 SVGIG (reference sequence). This CDR3 spans 12 amino acids. CDR3 sequence reads: CAWSGPNSPPHF. In DNA form, the CDR3 reads TGTGCCTGGAGTGGACCCAATTCACCCCCCCACTTT.

The rearrangement links TRBV10-3 to TRBJ1-2; D not certain. Looked up from germline, CDR1 is ENHRY and CDR2 is SYGVKD. This CDR3 is 14 amino acids long. V was pared by 0 bases and J by 5 bases, with 10 bases between. The CDR3 reads CAISESSREYGYTF. The CDR3 DNA is TGTGCCATCAGTGAGTCGTCAAGGGAATATGGCTACACCTTC.